One and the same sample provided the 18 T cell receptor beta chains below, sequenced in a study of tumor and adjacent non-tumor tissue in lung cancer. A modified ARM-PCR protocol with three rounds of nested PCR amplified TCRbeta. TCRdb itself ran the multiplex PCR reads through MiXCR, one entry per CDR3 protein. In the table there are roughly 93,000 distinct CDR3 sequences, 67% of which are singletons. This sample's RNA came from whole unsorted tissue. Sequencing was carried out using lung tumor tissue. The origin of the receptors is a man aged 55 to 70 with non-small cell lung cancer.

About this clonotype itself: A much larger clone is a single base away; this may be a read error. The V and J genes are TRBV6-6 and TRBJ1-3; tentative D call: TRBD1 (5 bases). CDR1 is MNHNY and CDR2 is SVGAGI in the germline V gene (reference sequence). The CDR3 length is 15 residues. This chain's CDR3 is CAATRGTNSRNTIYF. CDR3 coding DNA: TGTGCCGCCACCCGGGGGACTAACTCTCGAAACACCATATATTTT.

To note about this clonotype: At one of its ends the junction is not consistent with the germline gene, which may arise from a read error. The chain employs TRBV29-1 and TRBJ2-1, with D possibly matching TRBD1 (6 bases). The CDR3 covers 16 residues. CDR1 is SQVTM, CDR2 ANQGSEA, per germline. The CDR3 here is CSVDEATQGGMGEQLF. In nucleotides, the CDR3 is TGCAGCGTTGACGAGGCCACACAGGGTGGCATGGGTGAGCAGCTCTTC.

Concerning this clonotype itself: The junction does not match germline at one end; this may be a read error. The chain uses TRBV5-6 and TRBJ1-2; no definite D call. This CDR3 has 13 amino acids. Germline CDR1 SGHDT, CDR2 YYEEEE. CDR3 amino acids: CVSSLEGTYSYTF. CDR3 coding DNA: TGTGTCAGCAGCTTGGAGGGAACCTATAGCTACACCTTC.

V gene TRBV4-1 combines with J gene TRBJ1-1; D is unresolved. CDR3 length: 16 amino acids. V dropped 10 bases and J dropped 1 base, with 22 bases sitting between them. The germline CDR1 and CDR2 sequences are MGHRA and YSYEKL. CDR3 sequence (DNA): TGCGCCAACAGTCGATCGGCCCCCGGTTCGAACACTGAAGCTTTCTTT. Translation gives CANSRSAPGSNTEAFF.

This chain uses TRBV4-1 with TRBJ2-7; possibly TRBD1 or TRBD2 for D (5 bases each). Germline loops: CDR1 MGHRA, CDR2 YSYEKL. This CDR3 spans 17 amino acids. The V end was cut by 0 bases, the J end by 6 bases, with 21 bases between. CDR3 protein: CASSQEIQNGGFAEQYF. Written as DNA, the CDR3 is TGCGCCAGCAGCCAAGAAATACAGAATGGGGGTTTTGCCGAGCAGTACTTC.

As regards this clonotype: A junction end diverges from the germline sequence, so it may reflect a read error. The rearrangement links TRBV10-2 to TRBJ2-7; possibly TRBD2 for D (6 bases). Germline-derived CDR1 and CDR2 are WSHSY and SAAADI. The length of the CDR3 is 17 residues. CDR3 coding DNA: TGCGCCAGTAGTGAGTCGATTTGGCGGGACCTCTCCTACGAGCAGTACTTC. This encodes CASSESIWRDLSYEQYF.

Many counts were recorded for this clonotype. A much larger clonotype is one base distant, so this may be a read error. The rearrangement links TRBV29-1 to TRBJ1-5; D not resolved. In germline, CDR1 is SQVTM, CDR2 ANQGSEA. This CDR3 is built from 13 residues. This CDR3 is CSVVSGERQPRHF. Written as DNA, the CDR3 is TGCAGCGTTGTTTCCGGGGAGCGTCAGCCCCGGCATTTT.

In its sample, this clonotype is large. The chain employs TRBV6-6 and TRBJ1-5; D not certain. V was pared by 6 bases and J by 2 bases, with 20 bases between. The CDR3 contains 17 residues. Germline CDR1 is MNHNY and CDR2 is SVGAGI (reference sequence). The CDR3 region is CASRPRVTAFGNQPQHF. In DNA form, the CDR3 reads TGTGCCAGCAGGCCCCGGGTCACGGCGTTTGGCAATCAGCCCCAGCATTTT.

This clonotype was counted ten times or more. The chain combines TRBV12-3 or TRBV12-4 with TRBJ2-3; D is ambiguous. There are 11 residues in the CDR3. The V and J ends lost 5 bases and 5 bases respectively, with 5 bases between them. CDR3 in DNA: TGTGCCAGCAGTCCTAAAGATACGCAGTATTTT. This gives the protein CASSPKDTQYF.

Details on this clonotype: This CDR3 is missing its conserved last phenylalanine or tryptophan, likely due to a read error. The rearrangement uses TRBV29-1 and TRBJ2-1, with a weak D call TRBD1 (6 bases). The CDR3 extends over 12 amino acids. The germline V and J ends were trimmed by 8 bases and 6 bases, with 14 bases remaining between them. Germline loops: CDR1 SQVTM, CDR2 ANQGSEA. Here the CDR3 DNA reads TGCAGCACCGAGACAGGTACCAATGAGCAGTTCTCC. Translating gives CSTETGTNEQFS.

In its sample, this clonotype was seen many times. This chain uses TRBV20-1 with TRBJ2-1, with 7 bases identical to TRBD1. With 0 bases clipped from V and 8 bases from J, the junction kept 13 bases outside the gene matches. The CDR3 has 16 residues. Germline V lookup: CDR1 DFQATT, CDR2 SNEGSKA (reference sequence). The CDR3 protein is CSARDFRGTELYEQFF. The CDR3 bases are TGCAGTGCTAGAGATTTTCGTGGGACAGAACTATATGAGCAGTTCTTC.

On this clonotype: The junction and the germline gene differ at one end; a read error may be behind it. This chain connects TRBV11-2 to TRBJ2-1; D assignment may be TRBD1 or TRBD2 (5 bases each). CDR1 and CDR2 from the germline V gene are SGHAT and FQNNGV. There are 17 residues in the CDR3. The CDR3 bases are TGTGCCAGTAGCTTAGTGGGGGAACTGCCTTACCGAGGTGAGCTGTTCTTC. This codes for CASSLVGELPYRGELFF. The full variable domain, its missing parts supplied by reference TRBV11-2 and TRBJ2-1, is EAGVAQSPRYKIIEKRQSVAFWCNPISGHATLYWYQQILGQGPKLLIQFQNNGVVDDSQLPKDRFSAERLKGVDSTLKIQPAKLEDSAVYLCASSLVGELPYRGELFFGPGTRLTVL.

On this clonotype itself: Since a much larger clone is just one base distant, this may be a read error. The rearrangement joins TRBV20-1 to TRBJ2-1; TRBD2 aligns across 9 bases. V shed 4 bases and J 4 bases; nucleotides not matched to a gene: 17. Germline lookup yields CDR1 DFQATT and CDR2 SNEGSKA (reference sequence). There are 18 residues in the CDR3. The CDR3 DNA reads TGCAGTGCTACTCAGCGTCTAGCGGGGCCTCGGGCTTACAATGAGCAGTTCTTC. It yields the protein CSATQRLAGPRAYNEQFF.

On this clonotype itself: A much larger clone lies a single base off, so this may be a read error. Because the CDR3 is missing its conserved closing phenylalanine or tryptophan, this is likely a read error. The chain employs TRBV11-3 and TRBJ2-1; D remains ambiguous. V lost 5 bases and J lost 5, with 10 bases in between. The CDR3 sequence is 13 residues long. Germline V gene lookup returns CDR1 SGHNT and CDR2 YENEEA. In DNA, the CDR3 is TGTGCCAGCAGCGGGGATTCACACAATGAGCAGTTCTAC. This sequence encodes CASSGDSHNEQFY.

As for this clonotype: A single base separates this from a much larger clone, so it may be a read error. V usage is TRBV5-4 and J usage is TRBJ1-4; 7 nucleotides line up with TRBD1. Germline CDR1 is SGHNT and CDR2 is YYREEE (reference sequence). This CDR3 is 15 amino acids long. CDR3 in DNA: TGTACCAGCAGCCCAGGGGGGGCCGGCGTTGAAAAACTGTTTTTT. Translation: CTSSPGGAGVEKLFF.

On this clonotype: In this CDR3 the conserved last residue, phenylalanine or tryptophan, is missing, so a read error is likely. The V and J genes are TRBV6-6 and TRBJ1-1, with 9 bases fitting TRBD1. The germline gives CDR1 MNHNY, CDR2 SVGAGI (reference sequence). This CDR3 has 15 amino acids. CDR3 DNA sequence: TGTGTCAGCAGTTACTGGGGACAGGGAAGCACTGAAGCTTTCTCT. Translation: CVSSYWGQGSTEAFS.

Notes on this clonotype: This CDR3 fails to terminate in the conserved phenylalanine or tryptophan, so it likely reflects a read error. This rearrangement joins TRBV13 to TRBJ1-2, with 7 bases that match TRBD1. This CDR3 is built from 12 residues. CDR1 and CDR2 (germline): PRHDT, FYEKMQ (reference sequence). The CDR3 reads CANSHRDSGYTL. The CDR3 DNA sequence: TGTGCCAACAGCCACCGGGACAGCGGCTACACCCTC.

As regards this clonotype: A junction end diverges from the germline sequence, so it may reflect a read error. CDR3 bases: TGTACCAGCAGTCACGACAGGGTTAATGAGCAGTCCTTC. It encodes CTSSHDRVNEQSF. The gene calls are TRBV6-5 and TRBJ2-1; 7 bases match TRBD1. Germline V CDR1 and CDR2: MNHEY, SVGAGI. The CDR3 is 13 residues long.